The 29 T cell receptor beta chains below come from one sample, sequenced in a study of cytomegalovirus exposure and HLA in healthy donors. The PCR used 60 Vbeta and 13 Jbeta primers. Profiling relied on immunoSEQ multiplex PCR, and the TCRdb table lists in-frame clones only, not all of them. The sample lists about 140,000 clones; about 79% were seen once. The sample consisted of PBMCs. Source of these receptors: a male donor in good health and CMV-seronegative.

This sequence joins TRBV11-2 and TRBJ2-5; 8 bases are shared with TRBD2. This CDR3 has 15 amino acids. Germline V gene lookup returns CDR1 SGHAT and CDR2 FQNNGV. Germline trimming cut 7 bases from V and 4 bases from J; bases unmatched to any gene: 11. The CDR3 bases are TGTGCCAGCACCCCCCGAGGGACTAGATCAGAGACCCAGTACTTC. It translates to CASTPRGTRSETQYF.

This sequence joins TRBV9 and TRBJ2-1; no reliable D call. Germline-derived CDR1 and CDR2 are SGDLS and YYNGEE. The CDR3 contains 12 residues. Trimming took off 3 bases at V and 10 bases at J, with 11 bases between the two ends. CDR3: CASSARRSEQFF. The CDR3 nucleotides read TGTGCCAGCAGCGCAAGACGGAGCGAGCAGTTCTTC.

The chain has TRBV7-9 and TRBJ2-3; a weak D match, TRBD2 (6 bases). V lost 4 bases and J 0 bases, leaving 17 bases between the germline ends. Germline V gene lookup returns CDR1 SEHNR and CDR2 FQNEAQ (reference sequence). This CDR3 is 17 amino acids long. The CDR3 is CASSYPREVSSTDTQYF. The CDR3 DNA reads TGTGCCAGCAGCTATCCCAGGGAGGTTTCTAGCACAGATACGCAGTATTTT.

This clone came up once. At one boundary the junction diverges from the germline segment, which might be a read error. The J gene is TRBJ2-2, the V gene TRBV2; a weak D match, TRBD2 (6 bases). Germline V lookup: CDR1 SNHLY, CDR2 FYNNEI. The CDR3 loop spans 14 amino acids. CDR3 nucleotides: TGTGCCAGCTCTTTTTTAGATCGGACCGGGGGGCTGTTTTTT. Translating gives CASSFLDRTGGLFF.

This chain connects TRBV4-1 to TRBJ2-2; 8 bases align to TRBD2. The V segment lost 3 bases and the J segment 4 bases; nucleotides outside the gene matches: 7. Per germline, CDR1 MGHRA and CDR2 YSYEKL. The CDR3 extends over 16 amino acids. CDR3 region: CASSHGIAGFTGELFF. The CDR3 DNA reads as TGCGCCAGCAGCCACGGTATAGCGGGATTCACCGGGGAGCTGTTTTTT.

The chain employs TRBV9 and TRBJ2-3; tentatively, D is TRBD1 (6 bases). The germline V gene has CDR1 SGDLS and CDR2 YYNGEE. The CDR3 runs to 14 residues. The V and J ends lost 8 bases and 0 bases respectively, with 13 bases between them. CDR3 sequence: CASSGGGSTDTQYF. The CDR3 nucleotides are TGTGCCAGTTCTGGGGGCGGAAGCACAGATACGCAGTATTTT.

The chain joins TRBV2 to TRBJ2-7, with 8 bases matching TRBD1. Germline V gene lookup returns CDR1 SNHLY and CDR2 FYNNEI. The CDR3 extends over 16 amino acids. V was pared by 1 base and J by 4 bases, with 9 bases of the junction left unmatched. As DNA, the CDR3 is TGTGCCAGCAGTGAAGGGTATACAGGGGGATCGTACGAGCAGTACTTC. This encodes CASSEGYTGGSYEQYF.

CDR3 coding DNA: TGCAGCGTTGATCGGGGGGAGGATACGCAGTATTTT. Its translation: CSVDRGEDTQYF. This chain connects TRBV29-1 to TRBJ2-3; TRBD2 agrees at 7 bases. Trimming took 3 bases from V and 6 from J; bases not matched to a gene: 3. This CDR3 region has 12 residues. Germline CDR1 reads SQVTM; CDR2 reads ANQGSEA.

V is TRBV4-1 and J is TRBJ1-3; no clear D. The V gene lost 4 bases and the J gene lost 4 bases, with 17 bases spanning the gap. The CDR3 runs to 16 residues. Germline V gene sequence: CDR1 MGHRA, CDR2 YSYEKL. The CDR3 region is CASSPQADFQGNTIYF. Written as DNA, the CDR3 is TGCGCCAGCAGCCCCCAGGCGGACTTTCAAGGAAACACCATATATTTT.

The rearrangement joins TRBV27 to TRBJ1-5, with D uncertain. Germline CDR1 and CDR2: MNHEY and SMNVEV (reference sequence). V lost 6 bases and J lost 0, with 18 bases in between. The CDR3 runs to 17 residues. The CDR3 DNA follows: TGTGCCAGCAGCCCGACCTGGGCTGCTTATAGCAATCAGCCCCAGCATTTT. Amino acid sequence: CASSPTWAAYSNQPQHF.

The V gene is TRBV5-1, the J gene TRBJ2-3, with TRBD2 matching over 12 bases. The CDR3 is 15 residues long. The V segment lost 4 bases and the J segment 8 bases; nucleotides outside the gene matches: 8. CDR1 and CDR2 (germline): SGHRS, YFSETQ. The CDR3, as DNA: TGCGCCAGCAGCACGGGACTAGCGGGTGGCGGTACGCAGTATTTT. It translates to CASSTGLAGGGTQYF.

The chain joins TRBV15 to TRBJ1-2, with D possibly TRBD1 on 5 matching bases. CDR1 and CDR2 from the germline V gene are LNHNV and YYDKDF (reference sequence). The CDR3 spans 14 residues. V lost 4 bases and J lost 1, with 10 bases in between. The CDR3 is CATSKNRYNYGYTF. In nucleotides, the CDR3 is TGTGCCACCAGCAAAAACAGGTATAACTATGGCTACACCTTC. The entire variable domain, with the rest obtained from reference TRBV15 and TRBJ1-2, is as follows: DAMVIQNPRYQVTQFGKPVTLSCSQTLNHNVMYWYQQKSSQAPKLLFHYYDKDFNNEADTPDNFQSRRPNTSFCFLDIRSPGLGDTAMYLCATSKNRYNYGYTFGSGTRLTVV.

This clone was observed once. The chain has TRBV10-2 and TRBJ2-7, with 12 bases fitting TRBD2. The CDR3 spans 15 residues. Per the germline V gene, CDR1 is WSHSY and CDR2 is SAAADI. Germline trimming cut 4 bases from V and 3 bases from J; bases unmatched to any gene: 4. CDR3 protein: CASSASGRAGYEQYF. For the CDR3, the DNA is TGCGCCAGCAGTGCTAGCGGGAGGGCGGGCTACGAGCAGTACTTC.

This chain joins TRBV5-6 and TRBJ2-3; 9 bases are a match to TRBD2. The V gene's germline CDR1 is SGHDT and CDR2 YYEEEE. V trimming: 2 bases; J trimming: 2 bases; junction bases outside the gene matches: 6. The CDR3 length is 16 residues. Here the CDR3 reads CASSFALAGFTDTQYF. As DNA, the CDR3 is TGTGCCAGCAGCTTCGCGCTAGCGGGATTCACAGATACGCAGTATTTT.

The rearrangement uses TRBV29-1 and TRBJ1-1, with a possible D match to TRBD1 (5 bases). The CDR3 consists of 15 residues. Trimming took off 1 base at V and 3 bases at J, with 15 bases between the two ends. Germline lookup yields CDR1 SQVTM and CDR2 ANQGSEA. CDR3 protein: CSVEGTNESHTEAFF. The CDR3 DNA sequence: TGCAGCGTTGAAGGGACAAACGAGAGTCACACTGAAGCTTTCTTT.

The sample holds many counts of this clone. V usage is TRBV2 and J usage is TRBJ1-1; a weak D match, TRBD1 (5 bases). V was pared by 8 bases and J by 6 bases, with 13 bases between. This CDR3 spans 12 amino acids. Germline values: CDR1 SNHLY, CDR2 FYNNEI. This CDR3 is CASGGHLSEAFF. CDR3 DNA: TGTGCCAGCGGTGGACACCTCTCTGAAGCTTTCTTT.

The rearrangement joins TRBV5-6 to TRBJ1-2; a weak D match, TRBD1 (6 bases). Germline V lookup: CDR1 SGHDT, CDR2 YYEEEE. The V end lost 3 bases, the J end lost 8 bases, and 23 bases lay between the germline ends. The CDR3 totals 16 residues. CDR3 sequence reads: CASSSSVLSGTYGYTF. DNA of the CDR3: TGTGCCAGCAGCTCCTCGGTCCTTTCCGGGACATACGGCTACACCTTC.

The CDR3 here is CATSAILNTEAFF. For the CDR3, the DNA is TGTGCCACCTCCGCGATTTTGAACACTGAAGCTTTCTTT. The chain carries TRBV7-9 and TRBJ1-1; D uncertain. Germline CDR1 is SEHNR and CDR2 is FQNEAQ (reference sequence). Trimming pared 10 bases from V and 0 bases from J, leaving 12 bases between. This CDR3 has 13 amino acids.

This rearrangement joins TRBV19 to TRBJ2-3; 8 bases fit TRBD2. The CDR3 runs 15 residues. After removal of 9 bases from V and 4 bases from J, the junction contained 12 bases not matched to a gene. Germline V gene data show CDR1 as LNHDA and CDR2 as SQIVND (reference sequence). CDR3 nucleotides: TGTGCCAGCCACTCAGGGACTAGAAGTGCAGATACGCAGTATTTT. Translating gives CASHSGTRSADTQYF.

V is TRBV30 and J is TRBJ2-7, with TRBD1 matching 8 bases. The CDR3 is 14 residues long. Trimming removed 3 bases from V and 2 bases from J; junction bases left unmatched: 6. Germline V gene data show CDR1 as GTSNPN and CDR2 as SVGIG (reference sequence). For the CDR3, the DNA is TGTGCCTGGAGCGGCCCGGACAGGGCCTACGAGCAGTACTTC. It codes for CAWSGPDRAYEQYF.

V is TRBV4-3 and J is TRBJ2-3; TRBD2 matches 9 bases. The CDR3 length is 19 residues. The V and J ends lost 0 bases and 1 base, in that order; junction bases with no gene match: 11. In germline, CDR1 is LGHNA, CDR2 YSLEER. The CDR3 reads CASSQDPAGGRERTDTQYF. Here the CDR3 DNA reads TGCGCCAGCAGCCAAGATCCTGCGGGAGGGCGAGAGCGCACAGATACGCAGTATTTT.

The chain is built from TRBV11-2 and TRBJ2-7; D might be TRBD2 (6 bases). The V gene lost 6 bases and the J gene lost 1 base, with 10 bases spanning the gap. Germline V gives CDR1 SGHAT, CDR2 FQNNGV. CDR3 length equals 13 residues. CDR3: CASSSGTSYEQYF. The CDR3 DNA reads as TGTGCCAGCAGTTCCGGGACTTCCTACGAGCAGTACTTC.

The chain employs TRBV27 and TRBJ2-3; possible D gene TRBD2, 5 bases. There are 14 residues in the CDR3. Germline V gene lookup returns CDR1 MNHEY and CDR2 SMNVEV (reference sequence). Trimming took off 8 bases at V and 3 bases at J, with 15 bases between the two ends. CDR3 sequence reads: CASAFAGQTDTQYF. The CDR3, as DNA: TGTGCCAGCGCCTTCGCGGGCCAAACAGATACGCAGTATTTT.

This chain connects TRBV27 to TRBJ1-3; D may be TRBD1 (6 bases). From germline, CDR1 is MNHEY and CDR2 SMNVEV (reference sequence). Trimming removed 6 bases from V and 2 bases from J, with 14 bases in between. The CDR3 loop spans 15 amino acids. CDR3 DNA sequence: TGTGCCAGCAGACGAAAACAGGGACCTGGAAACACCATATATTTT. This translates into CASRRKQGPGNTIYF.

V gene TRBV14 combines with J gene TRBJ1-1, with D uncertain. This CDR3 contains 14 residues. V was cut by 5 bases and J by 8 bases, with 18 bases left in between. Germline assignment: CDR1 SGHDN and CDR2 FVKESK. The chain's CDR3 is CASSGRQVWEEAFF. CDR3 sequence (DNA): TGTGCCAGCAGCGGCCGGCAGGTATGGGAGGAAGCTTTCTTT. The complete variable domain, with remaining parts taken from reference TRBV14 and TRBJ1-1, reads EAGVTQFPSHSVIEKGQTVTLRCDPISGHDNLYWYRRVMGKEIKFLLHFVKESKQDESGMPNNRFLAERTGGTYSTLKVQPAELEDSGVYFCASSGRQVWEEAFFGQGTRLTVV.

The gene calls are TRBV19 and TRBJ2-1; a weak D match, TRBD1 (6 bases). The germline CDR1 and CDR2 sequences are LNHDA and SQIVND (reference sequence). Between the trimmed V and J ends, which lost 6 bases and 4 bases, there was a span of 10 bases. The CDR3 totals 13 residues. This chain's CDR3 is CASRDREYNEQFF. CDR3 nucleotide sequence: TGTGCCAGTAGGGACAGAGAGTACAATGAGCAGTTCTTC.

The CDR3 loop is CASTRTGRTNEQFF. DNA for the CDR3: TGTGCCAGCACTAGGACAGGGCGCACGAATGAGCAGTTCTTC. This chain connects TRBV9 to TRBJ2-1; 8 positions match TRBD1. The CDR3 has 14 residues. The germline gives CDR1 SGDLS, CDR2 YYNGEE. Trimming at V came to 6 bases and at J to 7 bases, leaving 9 bases not matched to a gene.

The rearrangement uses TRBV10-3 and TRBJ2-2; 8 nucleotides line up with TRBD2. The CDR3 sequence is 18 residues long. Trimming removed 0 bases from V and 3 bases from J; junction bases left unmatched: 9. Germline lookup yields CDR1 ENHRY and CDR2 SYGVKD. The CDR3 region has the DNA TGTGCCATCAGTGAGTCGATGGAGCGGGAGAGGGACACCGGGGAGCTGTTTTTT. It specifies CAISESMERERDTGELFF.

This clone was seen just once. This chain joins TRBV29-1 and TRBJ2-2; 12 bases agree with TRBD2. The CDR3 has 15 residues. Losses at the gene ends were 7 bases for V and 2 bases for J; bases not matched to a gene: 5. Germline-derived CDR1 and CDR2 are SQVTM and ANQGSEA. CDR3 protein: CSGASGRVNTGELFF. DNA of the CDR3: TGCAGCGGGGCTAGCGGGAGGGTAAACACCGGGGAGCTGTTTTTT.